This paragraph covers one T cell receptor beta chain sequence. Its antigen remains unknown. The data belong to a study of vaccination effects on CD4 cells after COVID-19. About the study: For each well, some 2 million PBMC were cultured with 9 to 10 IU/ml IL-2 and 8 to 10 ug/ml peptides.

TCRdb keeps only in-frame clones here, not all; method: immunoSEQ multiplex PCR. The top ten hold roughly 6% of the sample, which has some 50,000 clones, around 67% seen once. Study findings and constraints: Marked clonal contraction was seen in infection- and vaccine-induced clones late after vaccination.

With about 9 days of culture completed, CD4+ T cells were isolated. Vaccine recipients lacked prior SARS-CoV-2 infection and had negative nucleocapsid antibodies. On days 3 and 7, fresh IL-2 medium replaced half the medium. CDR3 length: 12 residues. V lost 5 bases to trimming and J lost 8 bases, with 12 bases between them. Germline V gives CDR1 MDHEN, CDR2 SYDVKM. The material sequenced was CD4+ T cells from PBMCs cultured without peptide, taken before COVID-19 vaccination. The sequence was collected from a human donor who received a COVID-19 vaccine. The chain carries TRBV28 and TRBJ1-2, with D perhaps matching TRBD1 (6 bases). Written as DNA, the CDR3 is TGTGCCAGCAGTGGGGGCCGGTGGGGCTACACCTTC. Amino acid sequence: CASSGGRWGYTF.